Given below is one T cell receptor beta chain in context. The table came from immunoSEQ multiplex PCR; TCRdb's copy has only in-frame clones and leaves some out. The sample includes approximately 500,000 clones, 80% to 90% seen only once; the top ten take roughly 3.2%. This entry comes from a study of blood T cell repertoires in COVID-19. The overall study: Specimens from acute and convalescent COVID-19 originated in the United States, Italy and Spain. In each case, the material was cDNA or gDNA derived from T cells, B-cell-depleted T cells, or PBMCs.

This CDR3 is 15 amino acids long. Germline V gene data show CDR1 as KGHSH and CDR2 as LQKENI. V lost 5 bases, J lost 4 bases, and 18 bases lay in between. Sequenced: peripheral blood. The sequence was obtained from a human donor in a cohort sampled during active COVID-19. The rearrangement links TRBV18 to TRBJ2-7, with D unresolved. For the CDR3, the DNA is TGTGCCAGCTCATCACGAAACCTCTCAGTTTACGAGCAGTACTTC. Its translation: CASSSRNLSVYEQYF.